This TCR beta chain was captured by sequencing in a study of regulatory T cells in long-lasting Graves disease. Indicated time point: persistent/refractory GD, antithyroid drugs over 5 years with positive TRAb. PBMC RNA was the source of the TCR library. Building of the TCR beta libraries involved iRepertoire HTBI primers and Arm-PCR of CDR3 regions. TCRdb recomputed calls from the multiplex PCR reads with MiXCR, one row per CDR3 protein. The profile shows about 470,000 distinct CDR3 sequences, 20% to 25% of them singletons. The junction had 13 bases not matched to a gene; V was cut back by 7 bases and J by 14 bases. There are 13 residues in the CDR3. Germline V gene data show CDR1 as SNHLY and CDR2 as FYNNEI. This clonotype appeared many times. The antigen remains unidentified. General observations from the study: Patients with persistent disease shared 2,741 public clonotypes, outpacing the roughly 950 shared by new patients. Persistent disease was associated with favored TRBV28 usage and with favored use of TRBJ1-2 and TRBJ2-5.

Sample: peripheral blood mononuclear cells (PBMCs), taken when the disease was refractory, from a patient treated with antithyroid drugs. This receptor was identified in a female donor with Graves disease. The J gene is TRBJ1-4, the V gene TRBV2, with 7 positions matching TRBD1. CDR3 residues: CASNHPSRDSLFF. The DNA of the CDR3 is TGTGCCAGCAATCACCCGTCAAGGGACAGCCTGTTTTTT.